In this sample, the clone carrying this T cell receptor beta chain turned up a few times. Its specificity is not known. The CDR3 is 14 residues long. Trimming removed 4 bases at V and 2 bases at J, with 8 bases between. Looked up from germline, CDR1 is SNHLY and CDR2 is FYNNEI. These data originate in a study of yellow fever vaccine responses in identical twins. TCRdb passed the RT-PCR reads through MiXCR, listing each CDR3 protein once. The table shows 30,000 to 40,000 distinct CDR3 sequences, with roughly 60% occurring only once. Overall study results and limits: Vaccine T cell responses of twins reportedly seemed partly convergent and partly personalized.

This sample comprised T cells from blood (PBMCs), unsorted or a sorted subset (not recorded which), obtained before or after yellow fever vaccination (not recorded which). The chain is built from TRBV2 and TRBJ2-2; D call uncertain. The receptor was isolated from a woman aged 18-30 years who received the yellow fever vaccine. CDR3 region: CASSGSPNTGELFF. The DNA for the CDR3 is TGTGCCAGCAGTGGTTCTCCAAACACCGGGGAGCTGTTTTTT.